Listed below are T cell receptor beta chains from one sample, sequenced in a study of blood T cell repertoires in COVID-19. TCRdb's table, derived via immunoSEQ multiplex PCR, lists solely in-frame clones and lacks some. The profile shows about 69,000 clones, 79% of them singletons. The sequenced material came from peripheral blood. The receptors originated from a human donor in a cohort sampled during active COVID-19. CDR3s include the opening cysteine and the closing phenylalanine or tryptophan. D genes are given only for firm matches. Clone size is not always given. Where it is, it says once, few, many or a class for expanded clones.

size,J,length,D,V,CDR3,DNA
.,TRBJ2-5,14,TRBD2,TRBV10-3,CAISVGGGQETQYF,TGTGCCATCAGTGTTGGGGGGGGGCAAGAGACCCAGTACTTC
.,TRBJ2-7,17,TRBD1,TRBV6-2/TRBV6-3,CASSSVRKTGLTFEQYF,TGTGCCAGCAGTTCCGTCCGGAAGACAGGGTTAACTTTCGAGCAGTACTTC
.,TRBJ2-1,15,.,TRBV19,CASSIGGGAYNEQFF,TGTGCCAGTAGTATAGGTGGCGGGGCCTACAATGAGCAGTTCTTC
.,TRBJ2-3,15,.,TRBV5-4,CASSPSLGFSDTQYF,TGTGCCAGCAGCCCGAGCCTGGGCTTTTCAGATACGCAGTATTTT
.,TRBJ2-7,13,TRBD2,TRBV2,CASAGGRSYEQYF,TGTGCCAGCGCGGGGGGCCGCTCCTACGAGCAGTACTTC
.,TRBJ1-2,16,.,TRBV4-2,CASSQSGQGLDYGYTF,TGTGCCAGCAGCCAATCGGGTCAGGGCTTGGACTATGGCTACACCTTC
.,TRBJ2-7,16,TRBD2,TRBV28,CASSLEGGGTTYEQYF,TGTGCCAGCAGTCTCGAGGGCGGGGGAACAACCTACGAGCAGTACTTC
.,TRBJ1-2,14,.,TRBV19,CASSISRGGYGYTF,TGTGCCAGTAGTATTAGTAGGGGAGGCTATGGCTACACCTTC
.,TRBJ2-3,15,TRBD2,TRBV28,CASSFSGGVTDTQYF,TGTGCCAGCAGCTTTAGCGGGGGGGTCACAGATACGCAGTATTTT
.,TRBJ2-7,16,TRBD1,TRBV28,CASSLAPGQAVYEQYF,TGTGCCAGCAGTTTAGCACCGGGACAGGCTGTCTACGAGCAGTACTTC
.,TRBJ1-5,15,TRBD1,TRBV5-8,CASSLEDRGSQPQHF,TGTGCCAGCAGCCTGGAAGACAGGGGAAGTCAGCCCCAGCATTTT
few,TRBJ1-6,15,.,TRBV21-1,CASSKPPGRNSPLHF,TGTGCCAGCAGCAAACCTCCCGGCAGGAATTCACCCCTCCACTTT
.,TRBJ2-7,16,TRBD2,TRBV5-4,CASSLGAGVKAYEQYF,TGTGCCAGCAGCTTGGGGGCGGGAGTTAAGGCCTACGAGCAGTACTTC
.,TRBJ2-1,13,TRBD1,TRBV6-5,CASRDRTGGEQFF,TGTGCCAGCAGGGACAGGACCGGCGGTGAGCAGTTCTTC
.,TRBJ2-7,12,.,TRBV29-1,CSVGAGMHEQYF,TGCAGCGTTGGGGCAGGGATGCACGAGCAGTACTTC
.,TRBJ2-7,12,TRBD2,TRBV10-3,CATRGGSYEQYF,TGTGCCACCCGGGGGGGATCCTACGAGCAGTACTTC
.,TRBJ2-5,13,.,TRBV11-3,CASSLDSAGTQYF,TGTGCCAGCAGCTTAGATTCCGCCGGGACCCAGTACTTC
many,TRBJ1-5,13,TRBD1,TRBV30,CAWSRQGDQPQHF,TGTGCCTGGAGTCGACAGGGGGATCAGCCCCAGCATTTT
once,TRBJ1-4,14,TRBD1,TRBV7-2,CASSLGDRMEKLFF,TGTGCCAGCAGCTTAGGGGACAGAATGGAAAAACTGTTTTTT
.,TRBJ2-1,13,TRBD2,TRBV3-1/TRBV3-2,CASGTSGHNEQFF,TGTGCCAGCGGGACTAGCGGCCACAATGAGCAGTTCTTC
.,TRBJ1-2,11,.,TRBV19,CATAIESRPTF,TGTGCCACCGCGATCGAGTCCAGGCCCACCTTC
many,TRBJ1-5,13,TRBD1,TRBV19,CASKDRDNQPQHF,TGTGCCAGCAAGGACAGGGACAATCAGCCCCAGCATTTT
.,TRBJ1-1,13,TRBD1,TRBV6-4,CASQEGQFTEAFF,TGTGCCAGCCAAGAGGGACAGTTCACTGAAGCTTTCTTT
.,TRBJ1-5,16,TRBD1,TRBV5-1,CASSVGQVYSNQPQHF,TGCGCCAGCAGCGTTGGACAGGTTTATAGCAATCAGCCCCAGCATTTT
.,TRBJ1-5,13,.,TRBV6-5,CASKMAPNQPQHF,TGTGCCAGCAAAATGGCCCCAAATCAGCCCCAGCATTTT
once,TRBJ2-7,17,.,TRBV5-6,CASSLELGGRGSYEQYF,TGTGCCAGCAGCTTGGAGTTGGGTGGAAGAGGCTCCTACGAGCAGTACTTC
.,TRBJ2-1,15,TRBD1,TRBV24-1,CATSGQGGTYNEQFF,TGTGCCACCAGTGGACAGGGGGGGACCTACAATGAGCAGTTCTTC
once,TRBJ1-1,16,.,TRBV19,CASSIGGGRGNTEAFF,TGTGCCAGTAGTATTGGCGGCGGCAGGGGGAACACTGAAGCTTTCTTT
.,TRBJ2-3,13,.,TRBV10-3,CAIRVGSTDTQYF,TGTGCCATCAGGGTGGGCAGCACAGATACGCAGTATTTT
.,TRBJ2-3,15,.,TRBV30,CAWSVLGGSTDTQYF,TGTGCCTGGAGTGTACTGGGGGGTTCGACAGATACGCAGTATTTT
.,TRBJ1-2,14,TRBD1,TRBV18,CASSPEGQSYGYTF,TGTGCCAGCTCACCTGAGGGACAGAGCTATGGCTACACCTTC